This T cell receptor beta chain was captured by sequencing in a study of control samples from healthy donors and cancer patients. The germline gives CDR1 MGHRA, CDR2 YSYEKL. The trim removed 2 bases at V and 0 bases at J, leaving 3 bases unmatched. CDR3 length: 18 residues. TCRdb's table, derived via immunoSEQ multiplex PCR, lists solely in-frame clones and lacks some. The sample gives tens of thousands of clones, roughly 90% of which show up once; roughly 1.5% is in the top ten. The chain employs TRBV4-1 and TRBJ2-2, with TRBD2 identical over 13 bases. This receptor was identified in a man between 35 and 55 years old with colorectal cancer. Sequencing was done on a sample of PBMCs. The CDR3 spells CASSQTSGRAANTGELFF. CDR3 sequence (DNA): TGCGCCAGCAGCCAAACTAGCGGGAGGGCCGCGAACACCGGGGAGCTGTTTTTT.